Listed below are T cell receptor beta chains from one sample, sequenced in a study of cytomegalovirus exposure and HLA in healthy donors. Here immunoSEQ multiplex PCR was the method, and the copy in TCRdb shows in-frame clones only, minus some. The profile shows 150,000 to 200,000 clones, 75% to 80% of them singletons. Input material: PBMCs. Receptors originate from a woman in her forties in good health and CMV-seropositive. The CDR3 runs from the conserved cysteine through the conserved F or W. The D gene is left open where the match is weak. Size values are once, few and many counts, or a class for expanded clones, and some rows have none.

V gene: TRBV19; D gene: -; J gene: TRBJ1-2; clone size: -; CDR3 protein: CASSTNNYGYTF; CDR3 DNA: TGTGCCAGTAGTACAAATAACTATGGCTACACCTTC
V gene: TRBV6-6; D gene: -; J gene: TRBJ1-5; clone size: -; CDR3 protein: CASSPRDQPQHF; CDR3 DNA: TGTGCCAGCAGTCCCCGGGATCAGCCCCAGCATTTT
V gene: TRBV25-1; D gene: -; J gene: TRBJ2-2; clone size: -; CDR3 protein: CASSETPVRGNGELFF; CDR3 DNA: TGTGCCAGCAGTGAGACCCCCGTTAGGGGGAACGGGGAGCTGTTTTTT
V gene: TRBV6-6; D gene: TRBD2; J gene: TRBJ2-7; clone size: -; CDR3 protein: CASRPPGGVYEQYF; CDR3 DNA: TGTGCCAGCAGGCCCCCGGGGGGAGTCTACGAGCAGTACTTC
V gene: TRBV4-3; D gene: -; J gene: TRBJ2-2; clone size: once; CDR3 protein: CASSLDRNTGELFF; CDR3 DNA: TGCGCCAGCAGTTTGGACAGGAACACCGGGGAGCTGTTTTTT
V gene: TRBV6-5; D gene: -; J gene: TRBJ2-7; clone size: -; CDR3 protein: CASSFSSEQYF; CDR3 DNA: TGTGCCAGCAGTTTTAGTAGCGAGCAGTACTTC
V gene: TRBV19; D gene: TRBD1; J gene: TRBJ1-1; clone size: -; CDR3 protein: CASSPRGVRAGQGNTEAFF; CDR3 DNA: TGTGCCAGTAGTCCACGGGGGGTCCGTGCGGGACAGGGGAACACTGAAGCTTTCTTT
V gene: TRBV10-3; D gene: -; J gene: TRBJ2-3; clone size: -; CDR3 protein: CAIGTSSSTDTQYF; CDR3 DNA: TGTGCCATCGGTACTAGCAGTAGCACAGATACGCAGTATTTT
V gene: TRBV2; D gene: -; J gene: TRBJ2-7; clone size: -; CDR3 protein: CASSEDRGPYEQYF; CDR3 DNA: TGTGCCAGCAGTGAAGACCGAGGGCCCTACGAGCAGTACTTC
V gene: TRBV19; D gene: -; J gene: TRBJ1-2; clone size: few; CDR3 protein: CASSIHRDGYTF; CDR3 DNA: TGTGCCAGTAGTATTCACAGGGACGGCTACACCTTC
V gene: TRBV5-4; D gene: TRBD2; J gene: TRBJ2-1; clone size: once; CDR3 protein: CASSFHGLAVNNEQFF; CDR3 DNA: TGTGCCAGCAGCTTCCACGGACTAGCGGTTAACAATGAGCAGTTCTTC
V gene: TRBV10-2; D gene: -; J gene: TRBJ1-1; clone size: -; CDR3 protein: CASSLGDSEAFF; CDR3 DNA: TGCGCCAGCAGCCTCGGGGATAGTGAAGCTTTCTTT
V gene: TRBV7-2; D gene: TRBD2; J gene: TRBJ2-7; clone size: -; CDR3 protein: CASSLGAGGGNEQYF; CDR3 DNA: TGTGCCAGCAGCTTAGGGGCGGGAGGGGGAAACGAGCAGTACTTC
V gene: TRBV11-2; D gene: -; J gene: TRBJ2-1; clone size: few; CDR3 protein: CASSPGGPTYNEQFF; CDR3 DNA: TGTGCCAGCAGCCCAGGGGGGCCCACCTACAATGAGCAGTTCTTC
V gene: TRBV5-1; D gene: -; J gene: TRBJ1-2; clone size: -; CDR3 protein: CASSLEDSGYTF; CDR3 DNA: TGCGCCAGCAGCTTGGAGGACAGTGGCTACACCTTC
V gene: TRBV4-1; D gene: TRBD2; J gene: TRBJ2-1; clone size: -; CDR3 protein: CASSQGTSGAYNEQFF; CDR3 DNA: TGCGCCAGCAGCCAAGGGACTAGCGGAGCCTACAATGAGCAGTTCTTC
V gene: TRBV20-1; D gene: TRBD1; J gene: TRBJ1-1; clone size: -; CDR3 protein: CSAGGQGAAFF; CDR3 DNA: TGCAGTGCGGGAGGGCAGGGGGCGGCTTTCTTT
V gene: TRBV13; D gene: TRBD1; J gene: TRBJ1-1; clone size: -; CDR3 protein: CASSSRTGGWNTEAFF; CDR3 DNA: TGTGCCAGCAGCTCTCGTACAGGGGGTTGGAACACTGAAGCTTTCTTT
V gene: TRBV11-3; D gene: TRBD2; J gene: TRBJ2-1; clone size: -; CDR3 protein: CASSPSGTSGRRIEQFF; CDR3 DNA: TGTGCCAGCAGCCCTAGTGGGACTAGCGGGAGGAGAATTGAGCAGTTCTTC
V gene: TRBV6-6; D gene: -; J gene: TRBJ2-2; clone size: -; CDR3 protein: CASSYGRVGTGELFF; CDR3 DNA: TGTGCCAGCAGTTACGGCAGGGTAGGCACCGGGGAGCTGTTTTTT
V gene: TRBV7-2; D gene: -; J gene: TRBJ1-6; clone size: -; CDR3 protein: CASSFVLGALSPLHF; CDR3 DNA: TGTGCCAGCAGCTTCGTCTTGGGGGCTCTTTCACCCCTCCACTTT
V gene: TRBV7-2; D gene: -; J gene: TRBJ1-3; clone size: -; CDR3 protein: CASSPAGPGNTIYF; CDR3 DNA: TGTGCCAGCAGCCCAGCAGGGCCCGGAAACACCATATATTTT
V gene: TRBV10-1; D gene: -; J gene: TRBJ2-1; clone size: -; CDR3 protein: CASSESNSGPYNEQFF; CDR3 DNA: TGCGCCAGCAGTGAGTCAAATAGCGGACCTTACAATGAGCAGTTCTTC
V gene: TRBV11-2; D gene: TRBD1; J gene: TRBJ1-1; clone size: -; CDR3 protein: CASSFRTGQTEAFF; CDR3 DNA: TGTGCCAGCAGCTTCCGGACAGGGCAAACTGAAGCTTTCTTT
V gene: TRBV11-2; D gene: -; J gene: TRBJ2-3; clone size: -; CDR3 protein: CASSRVTDTQYF; CDR3 DNA: TGTGCCAGCAGCAGAGTTACAGATACGCAGTATTTT
V gene: TRBV28; D gene: TRBD2; J gene: TRBJ2-1; clone size: -; CDR3 protein: CASSRTSGLYNEQFF; CDR3 DNA: TGTGCCAGCAGTCGGACTAGCGGATTGTACAATGAGCAGTTCTTC
V gene: TRBV4-3; D gene: -; J gene: TRBJ2-7; clone size: -; CDR3 protein: CASSQTLRGREAQYF; CDR3 DNA: TGCGCCAGCAGCCAGACCCTCCGAGGCAGAGAGGCGCAGTACTTC
V gene: TRBV10-1; D gene: -; J gene: TRBJ2-2; clone size: -; CDR3 protein: CASSTARGTGELFF; CDR3 DNA: TGCGCCAGCAGTACAGCCCGAGGGACCGGGGAGCTGTTTTTT
V gene: TRBV29-1; D gene: TRBD2; J gene: TRBJ2-1; clone size: -; CDR3 protein: CSVELAGGSYNEQFF; CDR3 DNA: TGCAGCGTGGAACTAGCGGGAGGCTCCTACAATGAGCAGTTCTTC
V gene: TRBV30; D gene: TRBD1; J gene: TRBJ1-2; clone size: -; CDR3 protein: CAWSEWDRGYTF; CDR3 DNA: TGTGCCTGGAGTGAGTGGGACAGAGGCTACACCTTC
V gene: TRBV7-2; D gene: TRBD2; J gene: TRBJ2-7; clone size: -; CDR3 protein: CASSANPGTSSEQYF; CDR3 DNA: TGTGCCAGCAGCGCAAACCCCGGGACTAGCTCCGAGCAGTACTTC
V gene: TRBV5-1; D gene: TRBD1; J gene: TRBJ2-5; clone size: -; CDR3 protein: CASSFTGAQETQYF; CDR3 DNA: TGCGCCAGCAGCTTTACAGGGGCCCAAGAGACCCAGTACTTC
V gene: TRBV5-1; D gene: -; J gene: TRBJ2-3; clone size: -; CDR3 protein: CASSLGPLGTDTQYF; CDR3 DNA: TGCGCCAGCAGCTTGGGCCCTTTAGGCACAGATACGCAGTATTTT
V gene: TRBV2; D gene: -; J gene: TRBJ1-1; clone size: few; CDR3 protein: CASSVSRVGTEAFF; CDR3 DNA: TGTGCCAGCAGTGTCTCCAGGGTAGGAACTGAAGCTTTCTTT
V gene: TRBV19; D gene: -; J gene: TRBJ1-3; clone size: -; CDR3 protein: CASSSDGNSGNTIYF; CDR3 DNA: TGTGCCAGTAGTTCGGACGGGAACTCTGGAAACACCATATATTTT
V gene: TRBV5-1; D gene: -; J gene: TRBJ2-1; clone size: -; CDR3 protein: CASSSSAGVTYNEQFF; CDR3 DNA: TGCGCCAGCAGCTCCTCCGCAGGGGTCACCTACAATGAGCAGTTCTTC
V gene: TRBV5-6; D gene: -; J gene: TRBJ2-2; clone size: -; CDR3 protein: CASSLHTGELFF; CDR3 DNA: TGTGCCAGCAGCCTCCACACCGGGGAGCTGTTTTTT
V gene: TRBV19; D gene: -; J gene: TRBJ1-2; clone size: -; CDR3 protein: CASSSGGGNHGYTF; CDR3 DNA: TGTGCCAGTAGCAGCGGGGGGGGAAACCATGGCTACACCTTC
V gene: TRBV9; D gene: TRBD2; J gene: TRBJ2-3; clone size: -; CDR3 protein: CASSPRLATDTQYF; CDR3 DNA: TGTGCCAGCAGCCCCCGACTAGCCACAGATACGCAGTATTTT
V gene: TRBV2; D gene: -; J gene: TRBJ2-2; clone size: -; CDR3 protein: CASTPDSLPWGTGELFF; CDR3 DNA: TGTGCCAGCACTCCGGACTCCCTCCCCTGGGGAACCGGGGAGCTGTTTTTT
V gene: TRBV2; D gene: -; J gene: TRBJ2-3; clone size: -; CDR3 protein: CASTLSGNTQYF; CDR3 DNA: TGTGCCAGCACCCTGAGCGGAAATACGCAGTATTTT
V gene: TRBV5-4; D gene: TRBD1; J gene: TRBJ2-5; clone size: -; CDR3 protein: CASSLAGGRETQYF; CDR3 DNA: TGTGCCAGCAGCTTGGCAGGGGGCAGGGAGACCCAGTACTTC
V gene: TRBV6-5; D gene: TRBD1; J gene: TRBJ2-7; clone size: -; CDR3 protein: CASSYSDGTGLYEQYF; CDR3 DNA: TGTGCCAGCAGTTACTCCGATGGGACAGGACTCTACGAGCAGTACTTC
V gene: TRBV7-2; D gene: -; J gene: TRBJ2-2; clone size: once; CDR3 protein: CASSRTLINTGELFF; CDR3 DNA: TGTGCCAGCAGCCGAACTCTGATTAACACCGGGGAGCTGTTTTTT
V gene: TRBV10-1; D gene: -; J gene: TRBJ2-3; clone size: once; CDR3 protein: CASSGTVGTDTQYF; CDR3 DNA: TGCGCCAGCAGTGGGACAGTGGGCACAGATACGCAGTATTTT
V gene: TRBV4-3; D gene: TRBD1; J gene: TRBJ1-1; clone size: -; CDR3 protein: CASSQRTGAGGSTEAFF; CDR3 DNA: TGCGCCAGCAGCCAACGGACAGGGGCAGGGGGGAGCACTGAAGCTTTCTTT
V gene: TRBV19; D gene: TRBD1; J gene: TRBJ1-1; clone size: -; CDR3 protein: CASMTVDRSPEAFF; CDR3 DNA: TGTGCCAGCATGACAGTGGACAGGAGTCCTGAAGCTTTCTTT
V gene: TRBV19; D gene: TRBD2; J gene: TRBJ2-3; clone size: -; CDR3 protein: CASSSNLAGGPDTQYF; CDR3 DNA: TGTGCCAGTAGTAGTAATCTAGCGGGGGGGCCAGATACGCAGTATTTT
V gene: TRBV12-1; D gene: -; J gene: TRBJ2-7; clone size: -; CDR3 protein: CASSPDYEQYF; CDR3 DNA: TGTGCCAGCAGCCCAGACTACGAGCAGTACTTC
V gene: TRBV27; D gene: -; J gene: TRBJ2-2; clone size: -; CDR3 protein: CASRDLANTGELFF; CDR3 DNA: TGTGCCAGCAGGGACTTGGCGAACACCGGGGAGCTGTTTTTT
V gene: TRBV30; D gene: TRBD1; J gene: TRBJ2-1; clone size: few; CDR3 protein: CAWMVGDRADNEQFF; CDR3 DNA: TGTGCCTGGATGGTGGGGGACAGGGCAGACAATGAGCAGTTCTTC
V gene: TRBV19; D gene: -; J gene: TRBJ2-3; clone size: -; CDR3 protein: CASSIKAAGDTQYF; CDR3 DNA: TGTGCCAGTAGTATTAAGGCGGCGGGAGATACGCAGTATTTT
V gene: TRBV7-9; D gene: -; J gene: TRBJ2-1; clone size: -; CDR3 protein: CASSLESGYNEQFF; CDR3 DNA: TGTGCCAGCAGCCTGGAATCCGGGTACAATGAGCAGTTCTTC
V gene: TRBV7-2; D gene: -; J gene: TRBJ2-2; clone size: few; CDR3 protein: CASSRQQGSIGELFF; CDR3 DNA: TGTGCCAGCAGCCGACAACAGGGTTCGATCGGGGAGCTGTTTTTT
V gene: TRBV5-1; D gene: -; J gene: TRBJ2-2; clone size: -; CDR3 protein: CATRTLLEAGELFF; CDR3 DNA: TGCGCCACCAGAACCCTTCTTGAGGCCGGGGAGCTGTTTTTT
V gene: TRBV6-5; D gene: -; J gene: TRBJ1-1; clone size: -; CDR3 protein: CASSVQGSTEAFF; CDR3 DNA: TGTGCCAGCAGTGTACAGGGAAGCACTGAAGCTTTCTTT
V gene: TRBV5-1; D gene: -; J gene: TRBJ2-7; clone size: -; CDR3 protein: CASSPYTDSPYEQYF; CDR3 DNA: TGCGCCAGCAGCCCTTATACTGACAGCCCCTACGAGCAGTACTTC
V gene: TRBV5-1; D gene: TRBD2; J gene: TRBJ2-1; clone size: -; CDR3 protein: CASTRGEGGGLEQFF; CDR3 DNA: TGCGCCAGCACCCGGGGAGAGGGCGGGGGGCTTGAGCAGTTCTTC